The 11 T cell receptor beta chains reported below all come from one sample, sequenced in a study of regulatory T cells in long-lasting Graves disease. With iRepertoire HTBI primers and Arm-PCR of CDR3 regions, TCR beta libraries were built. TCRdb analysed the multiplex PCR reads with MiXCR anew, one entry per CDR3 protein. The table includes 250,000 to 400,000 distinct CDR3 sequences, 15% to 20% detected once. Time point defined: newly diagnosed GD, antithyroid drugs for less than 3 months. Isolated PBMC RNA provided the starting material for the TCR library. Material: peripheral blood mononuclear cells (PBMCs), obtained at new diagnosis, from a patient treated with antithyroid drugs. Every receptor here comes from a female donor with Graves disease.

As to this clonotype: The conserved final phenylalanine or tryptophan is absent from the CDR3, which likely points to a read error. The limits of the CDR3 on the DNA are not certain, so only TCRdb's listed CDR3 is given. The chain recombines TRBV11-1 with TRBJ2-1. The CDR3 totals 11 residues, both ends included. Germline assignment: CDR1 SGHAT and CDR2 FQDESV (reference sequence). The CDR3 spells CASSWSGEHFV.

The table lists this clonotype with a few counts. This rearrangement joins TRBV20-1 to TRBJ2-7; 7 bases align to TRBD1. This CDR3 is 15 amino acids long. The ends lost 0 bases at V and 5 bases at J; junction bases unmatched: 10. CDR1 is DFQATT, CDR2 SNEGSKA, per germline (reference sequence). The CDR3 sequence is CSARDRAGGNDEQYF. The DNA of the CDR3 is TGCAGTGCTAGAGATCGGGCAGGGGGAAACGACGAGCAGTACTTC.

This clonotype was seen repeatedly, ten times or more. The rearrangement uses TRBV29-1 and TRBJ2-3; 10 nucleotides align to TRBD2. CDR1 SQVTM and CDR2 ANQGSEA come from the germline V gene. The CDR3 contains 18 residues. Losses at the gene ends were 1 base for V and 0 bases for J; bases not matched to a gene: 10. The DNA of the CDR3 is TGCAGCGTTGAAGGGCTAGCGGGAGAGGGCCGAAGCACAGATACGCAGTATTTT. It yields the protein CSVEGLAGEGRSTDTQYF.

This clonotype came up a few times. This may be a read error: a much more frequent sequence differs by one nucleotide. This rearrangement joins TRBV28 to TRBJ2-5; 10 positions match TRBD2. Germline V gene sequence: CDR1 MDHEN, CDR2 SYDVKM. Trimming removed 5 bases from V and 2 bases from J; junction bases left unmatched: 8. The CDR3 consists of 16 residues. The DNA of the CDR3 is TGTGCCAGCAGTACCCCTAGCGGGGGAAAGCAAGAGACCCAGTACTTC. This sequence encodes CASSTPSGGKQETQYF.

This clonotype was picked up a small number of times. The gene calls are TRBV6-1 and TRBJ1-2; weak D call: TRBD1 (5 bases). V lost 4 bases and J 6 bases, leaving 15 bases between the germline ends. The germline CDR1 and CDR2 sequences are MNHNS and SASEGT. The CDR3 runs to 14 residues. The CDR3 coding sequence is TGTGCCAGCAGTGCCCGGGGGGGTGGGGATGGCTACACCTTC. Encoded protein: CASSARGGGDGYTF.

There are many counts of this clonotype. The V gene is TRBV28, the J gene TRBJ2-1; D is uncertain. Germline assignment: CDR1 MDHEN and CDR2 SYDVKM. This CDR3 has 15 amino acids. The V end was cut by 6 bases, the J end by 0 bases, with 12 bases between. The CDR3 region has the DNA TGTGCCAGCAGCCAAGGGCCGAGCTCCTACAATGAGCAGTTCTTC. It yields the protein CASSQGPSSYNEQFF.

This chain uses TRBV20-1 with TRBJ2-7, with 9 bases fitting TRBD1. The CDR3 consists of 14 residues. Trimming removed 5 bases from V and 5 bases from J; junction bases left unmatched: 10. Looked up from germline, CDR1 is DFQATT and CDR2 is SNEGSKA (reference sequence). CDR3 DNA: TGCAGTGCTTATACCGGGACAGGGTCCCACGAGCAGTACTTC. It codes for CSAYTGTGSHEQYF.

Ten or more counts support this clonotype. The chain has TRBV7-8 and TRBJ1-2, with no clear D. Trimming took 1 base from V and 0 from J, leaving 12 bases between them. This CDR3 comprises 16 residues. Germline CDR1 and CDR2: SGHVS and FQNEAQ. The CDR3 sequence: CASSLEAAVSNYGYTF. The CDR3 DNA follows: TGTGCCAGCAGCTTAGAAGCGGCAGTCTCTAACTATGGCTACACCTTC.

In this sample, this clonotype turned up many times. The chain uses TRBV7-9 and TRBJ2-1, with 8 bases fitting TRBD2. This CDR3 comprises 13 residues. V gave up 5 bases and J gave up 8 bases; unmatched junction bases: 5. Germline CDR1 reads SEHNR; CDR2 reads FQNEAQ (reference sequence). The CDR3 sequence is CASSPGLDYEQFF. The CDR3 DNA reads TGTGCCAGCAGCCCGGGACTAGACTATGAGCAGTTCTTC.

Regarding this clonotype: A read error likely explains this, since a far larger clone differs by one base. This rearrangement joins TRBV7-9 to TRBJ2-1; TRBD2 aligns across 10 bases. The CDR3 covers 16 residues. The germline CDR1 and CDR2 sequences are SEHNR and FQNEAQ (reference sequence). The trim removed 8 bases at V and 4 bases at J, leaving 11 bases unmatched. The CDR3, as DNA: TGTGCCAGCGGTCCAGAACTAGCGGGGCCTTACAATGAGCAGTTCTTC. Its translation is CASGPELAGPYNEQFF.

This clonotype was recorded many times. The chain couples TRBV27 to TRBJ2-2, with TRBD2 matching over 13 bases. CDR1 is MNHEY, CDR2 SMNVEV, per germline (reference sequence). V trimming: 8 bases; J trimming: 7 bases; junction bases outside the gene matches: 10. This CDR3 is built from 16 residues. The CDR3 loop is CASWSGTSGTGGELFF. CDR3 nucleotides: TGTGCCAGCTGGTCCGGGACTAGCGGGACGGGCGGGGAGCTGTTTTTT.